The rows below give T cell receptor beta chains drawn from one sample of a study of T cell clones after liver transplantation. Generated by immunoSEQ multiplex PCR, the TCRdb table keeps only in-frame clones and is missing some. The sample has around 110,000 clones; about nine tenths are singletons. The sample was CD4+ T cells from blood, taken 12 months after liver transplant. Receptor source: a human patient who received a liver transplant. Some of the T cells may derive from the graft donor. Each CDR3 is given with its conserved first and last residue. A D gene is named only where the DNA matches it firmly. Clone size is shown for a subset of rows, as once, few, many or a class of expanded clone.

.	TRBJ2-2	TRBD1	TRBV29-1	CSVTGGLDTGELFF	TGCAGCGTTACAGGGGGATTGGACACCGGGGAGCTGTTTTTT
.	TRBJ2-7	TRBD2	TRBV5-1	CASRVAGAFVEQYF	TGCGCCAGCAGGGTGGCGGGAGCGTTCGTAGAGCAGTACTTC
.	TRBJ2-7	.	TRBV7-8	CASSSSGITYEQYF	TGTGCCAGCAGCTCCTCAGGGATTACCTACGAGCAGTACTTC
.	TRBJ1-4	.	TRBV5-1	CASSTDGNEKLFF	TGCGCCAGCAGCACGGACGGGAATGAAAAACTGTTTTTT
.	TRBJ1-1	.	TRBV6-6	CASSLRPMMNTEAFF	TGTGCCAGCAGTTTAAGACCGATGATGAACACTGAAGCTTTCTTT
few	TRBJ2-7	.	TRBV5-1	CASSRDRYEQYF	TGCGCCAGCAGCAGAGACAGATACGAGCAGTACTTC
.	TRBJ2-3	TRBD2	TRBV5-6	CASVGTRVTDTQYF	TGTGCCAGCGTTGGGACTAGAGTCACAGATACGCAGTATTTT
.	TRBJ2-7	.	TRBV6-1	CASGRRFPYEQYF	TGTGCCAGTGGTCGCCGTTTTCCCTACGAGCAGTACTTC
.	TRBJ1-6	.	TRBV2	CASSEGAAFPLHF	TGTGCCAGCAGTGAAGGGGCTGCGTTCCCCCTCCACTTT
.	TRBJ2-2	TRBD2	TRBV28	CASNGAGVQSGELFF	TGTGCCAGCAATGGAGCGGGAGTACAGAGCGGGGAGCTGTTTTTT
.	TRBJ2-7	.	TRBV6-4	CASTGDGYF	TGTGCCAGTACAGGCGATGGGTACTTC
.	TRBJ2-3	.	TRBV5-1	CASSLRTTDTQYF	TGCGCCAGCAGCTTGAGGACCACAGATACGCAGTATTTT
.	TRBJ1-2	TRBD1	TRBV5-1	CASSLEVRGRDNYGYTF	TGCGCCAGCAGCTTGGAGGTCAGGGGGCGAGATAACTATGGCTACACCTTC
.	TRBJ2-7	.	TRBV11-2	CASSLEFAEQYF	TGTGCCAGCAGCTTAGAATTCGCCGAGCAGTACTTC
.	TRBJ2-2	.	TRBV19	CASSIRANTGELFF	TGTGCCAGTAGTATAAGGGCAAACACCGGGGAGCTGTTTTTT
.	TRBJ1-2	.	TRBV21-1	CASSRLAGHYGYTF	TGTGCCAGCAGCCGGCTCGCGGGGCACTATGGCTACACCTTC
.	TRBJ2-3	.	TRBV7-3	CASSFRGSNSDTQYF	TGTGCCAGCAGCTTCAGAGGGAGCAATTCAGATACGCAGTATTTT
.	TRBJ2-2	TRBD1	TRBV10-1	CASSPTGAGELFF	TGCGCCAGCAGTCCTACAGGGGCCGGGGAGCTGTTTTTT
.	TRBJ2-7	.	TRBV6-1	CASSPDRSYEQYF	TGTGCCAGCAGCCCGGACAGATCGTACGAGCAGTACTTC
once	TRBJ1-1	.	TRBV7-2	CASSSEGGGRAFF	TGTGCCAGCAGCTCCGAAGGTGGGGGAAGAGCTTTCTTT
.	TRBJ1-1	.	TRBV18	CASSSKENTEAFF	TGTGCCAGCTCAAGCAAAGAGAACACTGAAGCTTTCTTT
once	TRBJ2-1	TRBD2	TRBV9	CASSVSGNSYNEQFF	TGTGCCAGCAGCGTTAGCGGGAACTCCTACAATGAGCAGTTCTTC
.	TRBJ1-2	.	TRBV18	CASSPGMNRDNGYTF	TGTGCCAGCTCACCTGGTATGAACAGGGATAACGGCTACACCTTC
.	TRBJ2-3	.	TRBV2	CASSGDTDTQYF	TGTGCCAGCAGTGGGGACACAGATACGCAGTATTTT
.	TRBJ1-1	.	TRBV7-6	CASRQPQGIDEAFF	TGTGCCAGCAGACAGCCTCAGGGGATAGATGAAGCTTTCTTT
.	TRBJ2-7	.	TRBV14	CASSQIGPGEQYF	TGTGCCAGCAGCCAAATAGGGCCAGGCGAGCAGTACTTC
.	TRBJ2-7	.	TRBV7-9	CASSLSGQGREQYF	TGTGCCAGCAGCCTATCGGGACAAGGACGCGAGCAGTACTTC
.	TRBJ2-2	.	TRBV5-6	CASSLQGIVPGELFF	TGTGCCAGCAGTTTACAGGGCATCGTACCCGGGGAGCTGTTTTTT
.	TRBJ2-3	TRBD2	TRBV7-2	CASSFTSGSEQYF	TGTGCCAGCAGCTTTACTAGCGGGAGCGAGCAGTATTTT
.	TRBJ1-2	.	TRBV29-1	CSAGTGGYTF	TGCAGCGCTGGCACCGGAGGCTACACCTTC
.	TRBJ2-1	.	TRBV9	CASSVGWYNEQFF	TGTGCCAGCAGCGTAGGCTGGTACAATGAGCAGTTCTTC
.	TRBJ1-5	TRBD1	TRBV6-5	CASSPGQGQGQPQHF	TGTGCCAGCAGTCCCGGACAGGGGCAAGGACAGCCCCAGCATTTT
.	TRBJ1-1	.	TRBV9	CASSVSSQFSTEAFF	TGTGCCAGCAGCGTATCGTCTCAGTTTAGCACTGAAGCTTTCTTT
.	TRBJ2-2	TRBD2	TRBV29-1	CSVAGLAGGPGGELFF	TGCAGCGTTGCTGGGCTAGCGGGAGGGCCAGGCGGGGAGCTGTTTTTT
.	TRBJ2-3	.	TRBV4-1	CASSPPEREATDTQYF	TGCGCCAGCAGCCCCCCCGAGAGAGAAGCTACAGATACGCAGTATTTT
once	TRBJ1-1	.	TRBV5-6	CASSTEGRNTEAFF	TGTGCCAGCAGCACGGAGGGGCGTAACACTGAAGCTTTCTTT
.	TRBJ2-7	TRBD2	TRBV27	CASSWGLAGSMGEQYF	TGTGCCAGCAGTTGGGGACTAGCGGGAAGTATGGGCGAGCAGTACTTC
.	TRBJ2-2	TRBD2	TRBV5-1	CASKTGWAGDTNTGELFF	TGCGCCAGCAAAACGGGATGGGCGGGAGATACGAACACCGGGGAGCTGTTTTTT
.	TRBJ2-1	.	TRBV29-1	CSGGVGRDNEQFF	TGCAGCGGCGGGGTCGGTAGAGACAATGAGCAGTTCTTC
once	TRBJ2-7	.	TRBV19	CATSTGAFYEQYF	TGTGCCACTTCGACAGGTGCCTTTTACGAGCAGTACTTC
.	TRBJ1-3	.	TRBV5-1	CASSLGGTPSGNTIYF	TGCGCCAGCAGCTTGGGGGGGACACCCTCTGGAAACACCATATATTTT
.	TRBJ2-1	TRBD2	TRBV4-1	CASSRSGGNYNEQFF	TGCGCCAGCAGCCGTAGCGGGGGAAACTACAATGAGCAGTTCTTC
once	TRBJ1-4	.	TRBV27	CASSPTGRLANEKLFF	TGTGCCAGCAGTCCCACAGGGCGATTAGCTAATGAAAAACTGTTTTTT
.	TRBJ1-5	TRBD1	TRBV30	CAWSQGTGKQPQHF	TGTGCCTGGAGCCAAGGGACAGGGAAGCAGCCCCAGCATTTT